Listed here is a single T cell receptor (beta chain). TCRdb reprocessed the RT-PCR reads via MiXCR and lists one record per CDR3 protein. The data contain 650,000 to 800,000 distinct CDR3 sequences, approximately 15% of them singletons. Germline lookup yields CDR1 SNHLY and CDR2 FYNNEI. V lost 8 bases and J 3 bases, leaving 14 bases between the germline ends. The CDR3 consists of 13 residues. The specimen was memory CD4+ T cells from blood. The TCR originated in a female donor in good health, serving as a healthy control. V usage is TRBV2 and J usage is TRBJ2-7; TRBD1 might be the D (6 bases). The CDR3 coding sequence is TGTGCCAGCGTGAGGGACAACAACTACGAGCAGTACTTC. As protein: CASVRDNNYEQYF.